A single TCR beta chain is shown here with its context. Sequenced by immunoSEQ multiplex PCR; TCRdb stores in-frame clones only, minus some. The sample shows about 180,000 clones, approximately 94% of them seen only once. This entry comes from a study of control samples from healthy donors and cancer patients. CDR1 MNHEY and CDR2 SMNVEV come from the germline V gene (reference sequence). V gave up 9 bases and J gave up 0 bases, with 17 bases separating them. The CDR3 spans 15 residues. The receptor comes from a woman aged 18-29 years in good health. Material: blood. The rearrangement joins TRBV27 to TRBJ1-1; no clear D. CDR3 nucleotide sequence: TGTGCCAGTACTCCAGGACGGGCACTGAACACTGAAGCTTTCTTT. Translated, it gives CASTPGRALNTEAFF.